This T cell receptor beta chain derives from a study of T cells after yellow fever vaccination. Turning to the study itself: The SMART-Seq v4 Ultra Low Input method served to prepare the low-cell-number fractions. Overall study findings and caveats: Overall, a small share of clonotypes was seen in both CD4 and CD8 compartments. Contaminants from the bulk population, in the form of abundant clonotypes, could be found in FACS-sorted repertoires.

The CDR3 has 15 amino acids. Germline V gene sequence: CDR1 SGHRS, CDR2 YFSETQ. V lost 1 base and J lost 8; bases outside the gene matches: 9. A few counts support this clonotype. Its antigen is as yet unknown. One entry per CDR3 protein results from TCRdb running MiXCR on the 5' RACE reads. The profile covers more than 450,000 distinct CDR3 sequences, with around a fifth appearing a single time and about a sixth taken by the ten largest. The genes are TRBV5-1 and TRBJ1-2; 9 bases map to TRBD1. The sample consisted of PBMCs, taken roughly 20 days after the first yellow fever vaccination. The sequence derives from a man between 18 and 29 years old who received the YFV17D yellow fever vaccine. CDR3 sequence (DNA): TGCGCCAGCAGCTTGAGAGGGGACAGGGTAGGAGGCTACACCTTC. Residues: CASSLRGDRVGGYTF. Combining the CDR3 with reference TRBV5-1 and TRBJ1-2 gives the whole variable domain KAGVTQTPRYLIKTRGQQVTLSCSPISGHRSVSWYQQTPGQGLQFLFEYFSETQRNKGNFPGRFSGRQFSNSRSEMNVSTLELGDSALYLCASSLRGDRVGGYTFGSGTRLTVV.